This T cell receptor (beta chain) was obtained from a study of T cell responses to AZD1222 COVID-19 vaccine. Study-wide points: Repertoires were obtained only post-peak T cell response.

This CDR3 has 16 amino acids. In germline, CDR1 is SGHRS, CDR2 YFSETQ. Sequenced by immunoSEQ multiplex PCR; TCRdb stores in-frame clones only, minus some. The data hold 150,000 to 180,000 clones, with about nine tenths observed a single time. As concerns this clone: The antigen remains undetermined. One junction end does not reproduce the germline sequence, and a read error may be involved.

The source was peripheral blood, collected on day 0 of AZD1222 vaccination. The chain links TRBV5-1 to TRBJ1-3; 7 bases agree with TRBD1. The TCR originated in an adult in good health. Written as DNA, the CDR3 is TGCGCCAACAGCCCGGGACAGACGAGCTCTGGAAACACCATATATTTT. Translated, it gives CANSPGQTSSGNTIYF.